This T cell receptor beta chain comes out of a study of early T cells in non-severe SARS-CoV-2 infection. Study summary: The chains were unpaired, and the sequenced material was bulk RNA from unsorted whole blood.

This clonotype was seen repeatedly, ten times or more. TCRdb re-analysed the 5' RACE reads in MiXCR, keeping a single row per CDR3 protein. The sample records tens of thousands of distinct CDR3 sequences, around 10% being singletons. Input material: whole blood. The TCR sequence derives from an adult who was a healthcare worker with PCR-confirmed SARS-CoV-2 infection or an uninfected control (not recorded which).

CDR3 DNA sequence: TGTGCCAGCAGTGAATTGGGGGGCTATGGCTACACCTTC. Protein: CASSELGGYGYTF. The chain combines TRBV25-1 with TRBJ1-2; weak D call: TRBD1 (5 bases). Looked up from germline, CDR1 is MGHDK and CDR2 is SYGVNS. The CDR3 length is 13 residues. V was pared by 1 base and J by 4 bases, with 7 bases between.